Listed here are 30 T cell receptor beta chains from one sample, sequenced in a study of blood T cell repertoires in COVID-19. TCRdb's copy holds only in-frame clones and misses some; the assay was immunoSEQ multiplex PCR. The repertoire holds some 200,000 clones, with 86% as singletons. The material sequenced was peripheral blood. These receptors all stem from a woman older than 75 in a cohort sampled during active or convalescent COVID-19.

In nucleotides, the CDR3 is TGTGCCAGCAGCACCCGACAGCTAGTGGAATCACCCCTCCACTTT. It is translated as CASSTRQLVESPLHF. The chain combines TRBV7-2 with TRBJ1-6, with a weak D call TRBD1 (5 bases). CDR1 and CDR2 (germline): SGHTA, FQGNSA. V was pared by 5 bases and J by 10 bases, with 18 bases between. The CDR3 consists of 15 residues.

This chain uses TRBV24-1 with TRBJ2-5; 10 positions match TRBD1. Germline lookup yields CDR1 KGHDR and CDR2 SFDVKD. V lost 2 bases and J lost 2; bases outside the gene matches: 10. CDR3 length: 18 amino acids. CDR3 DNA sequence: TGTGCCACCAGTGATTCGAGAACTTGGACAGGGGGGCAAGAGACCCAGTACTTC. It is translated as CATSDSRTWTGGQETQYF.

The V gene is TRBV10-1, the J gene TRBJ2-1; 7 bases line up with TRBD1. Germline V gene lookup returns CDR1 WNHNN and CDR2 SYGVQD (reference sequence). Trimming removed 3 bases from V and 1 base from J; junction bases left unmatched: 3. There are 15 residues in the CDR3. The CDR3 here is CASSDRQGSYNEQFF. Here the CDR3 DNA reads TGCGCCAGCAGTGATAGACAGGGATCCTACAATGAGCAGTTCTTC.

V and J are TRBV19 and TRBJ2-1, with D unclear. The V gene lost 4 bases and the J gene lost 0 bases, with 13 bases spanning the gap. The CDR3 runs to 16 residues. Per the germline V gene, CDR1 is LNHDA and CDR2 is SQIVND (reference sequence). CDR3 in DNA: TGTGCCAGTAGTACCTTAGGAAGGAGCTCCTACAATGAGCAGTTCTTC. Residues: CASSTLGRSSYNEQFF. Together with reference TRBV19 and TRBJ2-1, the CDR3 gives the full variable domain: DGGITQSPKYLFRKEGQNVTLSCEQNLNHDAMYWYRQDPGQGLRLIYYSQIVNDFQKGDIAEGYSVSREKKESFPLTVTSAQKNPTAFYLCASSTLGRSSYNEQFFGPGTRLTVL.

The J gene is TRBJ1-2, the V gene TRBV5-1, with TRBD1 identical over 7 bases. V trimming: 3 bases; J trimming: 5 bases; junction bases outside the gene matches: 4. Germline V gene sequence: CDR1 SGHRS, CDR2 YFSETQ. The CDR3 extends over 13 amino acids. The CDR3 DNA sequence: TGCGCCAGCAGCTCGGGACAGAATTATGGCTACACCTTC. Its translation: CASSSGQNYGYTF.

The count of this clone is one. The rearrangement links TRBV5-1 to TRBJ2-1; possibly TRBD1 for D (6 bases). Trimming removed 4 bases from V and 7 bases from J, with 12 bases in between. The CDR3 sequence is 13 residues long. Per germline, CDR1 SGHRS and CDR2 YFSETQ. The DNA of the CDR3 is TGCGCCAGCAGCCAACCTCAGGGGAATGAGCAGTTCTTC. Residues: CASSQPQGNEQFF.

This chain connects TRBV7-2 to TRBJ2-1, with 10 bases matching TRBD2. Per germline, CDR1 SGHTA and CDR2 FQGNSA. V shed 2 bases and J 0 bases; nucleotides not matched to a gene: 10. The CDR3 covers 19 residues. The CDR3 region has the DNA TGTGCCAGCAGCTTATGGGTAGCGGGAGGCTCAAGCTCCTACAATGAGCAGTTCTTC. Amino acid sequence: CASSLWVAGGSSSYNEQFF.

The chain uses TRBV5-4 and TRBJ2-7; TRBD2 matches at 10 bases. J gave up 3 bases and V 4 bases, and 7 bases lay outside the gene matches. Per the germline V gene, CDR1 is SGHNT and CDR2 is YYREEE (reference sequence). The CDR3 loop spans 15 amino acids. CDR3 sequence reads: CASSPPSGGLYEQYF. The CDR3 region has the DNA TGTGCCAGCAGCCCCCCTAGCGGGGGTCTCTACGAGCAGTACTTC.

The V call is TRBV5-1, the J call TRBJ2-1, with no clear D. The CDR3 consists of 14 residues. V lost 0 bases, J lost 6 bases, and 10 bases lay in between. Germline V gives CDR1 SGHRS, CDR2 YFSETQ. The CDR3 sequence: CASSLEAPGNEQFF. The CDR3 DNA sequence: TGCGCCAGCAGCTTGGAGGCGCCGGGCAATGAGCAGTTCTTC.

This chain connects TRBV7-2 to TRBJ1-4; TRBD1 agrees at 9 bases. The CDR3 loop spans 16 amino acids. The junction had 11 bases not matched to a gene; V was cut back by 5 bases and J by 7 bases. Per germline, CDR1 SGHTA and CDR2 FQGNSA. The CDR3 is CASSRYRGLKGEKLFF. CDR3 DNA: TGTGCCAGCAGCCGTTACAGGGGGCTGAAGGGTGAAAAACTGTTTTTT.

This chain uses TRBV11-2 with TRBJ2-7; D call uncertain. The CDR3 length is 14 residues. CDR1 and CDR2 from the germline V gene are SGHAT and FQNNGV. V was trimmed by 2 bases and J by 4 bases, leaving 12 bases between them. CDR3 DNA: TGTGCCAGCAGCTTATTGGCCTTGGTGTACGAGCAGTACTTC. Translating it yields CASSLLALVYEQYF.

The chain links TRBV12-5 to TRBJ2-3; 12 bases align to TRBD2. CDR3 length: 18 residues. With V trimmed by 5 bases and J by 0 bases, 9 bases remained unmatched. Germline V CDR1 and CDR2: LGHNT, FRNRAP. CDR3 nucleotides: TGTGCTAGTGGTCCGGGACTAGCGGGCGCCCAAAGCACAGATACGCAGTATTTT. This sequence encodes CASGPGLAGAQSTDTQYF.

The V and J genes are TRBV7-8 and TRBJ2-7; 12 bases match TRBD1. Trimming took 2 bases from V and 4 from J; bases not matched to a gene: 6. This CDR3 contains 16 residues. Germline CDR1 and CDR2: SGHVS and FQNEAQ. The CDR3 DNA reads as TGTGCCAGCAGCTTAAAACGGGACAGGGGGCTATACGAGCAGTACTTC. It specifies CASSLKRDRGLYEQYF.

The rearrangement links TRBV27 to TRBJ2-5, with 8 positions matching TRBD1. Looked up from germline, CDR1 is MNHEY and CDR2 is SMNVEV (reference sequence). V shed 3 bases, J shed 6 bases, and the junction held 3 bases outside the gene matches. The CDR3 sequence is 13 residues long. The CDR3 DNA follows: TGTGCCAGCAGTTTTTCCAGGGGGCAGACCCAGTACTTC. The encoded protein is CASSFSRGQTQYF.

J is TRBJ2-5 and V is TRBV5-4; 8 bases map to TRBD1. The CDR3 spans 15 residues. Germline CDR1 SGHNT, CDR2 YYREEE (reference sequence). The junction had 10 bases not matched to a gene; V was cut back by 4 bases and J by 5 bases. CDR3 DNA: TGTGCCAGCAGCCCTGGACAGGGTTTGGCGGAGACCCAGTACTTC. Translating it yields CASSPGQGLAETQYF.

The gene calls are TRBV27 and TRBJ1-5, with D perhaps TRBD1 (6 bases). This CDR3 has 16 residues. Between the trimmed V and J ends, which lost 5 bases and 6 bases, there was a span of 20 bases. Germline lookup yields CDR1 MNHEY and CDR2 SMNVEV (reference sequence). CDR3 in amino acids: CASSPRGGSFGQPQHF. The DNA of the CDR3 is TGTGCCAGCAGTCCCAGGGGTGGGAGTTTCGGTCAGCCCCAGCATTTT.

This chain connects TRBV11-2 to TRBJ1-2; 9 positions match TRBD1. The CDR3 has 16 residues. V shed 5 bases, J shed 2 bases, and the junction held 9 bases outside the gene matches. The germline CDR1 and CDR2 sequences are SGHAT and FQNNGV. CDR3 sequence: CASSTLTGGSNYGYTF. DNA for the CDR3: TGTGCCAGCAGCACATTGACAGGGGGTTCAAACTATGGCTACACCTTC.

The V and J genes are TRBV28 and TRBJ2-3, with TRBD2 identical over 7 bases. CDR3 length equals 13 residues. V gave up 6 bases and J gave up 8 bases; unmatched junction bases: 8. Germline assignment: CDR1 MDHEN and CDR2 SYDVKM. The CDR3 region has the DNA TGTGCCAGCAGCGAACAACAGCGGGGTACGCAGTATTTT. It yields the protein CASSEQQRGTQYF.

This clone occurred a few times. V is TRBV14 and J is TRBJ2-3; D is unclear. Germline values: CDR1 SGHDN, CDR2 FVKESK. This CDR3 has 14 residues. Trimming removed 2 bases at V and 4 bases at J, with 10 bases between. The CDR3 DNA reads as TGTGCCAGCAGCCAACGAACAAGCGCAGATACGCAGTATTTT. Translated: CASSQRTSADTQYF.

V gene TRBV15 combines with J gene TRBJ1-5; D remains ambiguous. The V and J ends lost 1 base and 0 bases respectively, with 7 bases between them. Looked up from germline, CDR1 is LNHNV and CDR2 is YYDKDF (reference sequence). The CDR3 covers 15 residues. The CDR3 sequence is CATSRAQFSNQPQHF. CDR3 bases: TGTGCCACCAGCAGAGCCCAGTTTAGCAATCAGCCCCAGCATTTT.

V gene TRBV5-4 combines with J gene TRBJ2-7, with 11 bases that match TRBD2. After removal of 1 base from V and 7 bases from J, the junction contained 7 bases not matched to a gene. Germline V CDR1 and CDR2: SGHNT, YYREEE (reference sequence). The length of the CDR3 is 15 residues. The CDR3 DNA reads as TGTGCCAGCAGCTTGTTTAGCGGGAGGGCGGGGGAGCAGTACGTC. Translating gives CASSLFSGRAGEQYV.

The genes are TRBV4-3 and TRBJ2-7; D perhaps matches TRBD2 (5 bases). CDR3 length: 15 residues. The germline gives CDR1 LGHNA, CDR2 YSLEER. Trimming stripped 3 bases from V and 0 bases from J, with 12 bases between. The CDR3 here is CASSHGLGLSYEQYF. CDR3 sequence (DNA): TGCGCCAGCAGCCATGGACTTGGGCTCTCCTACGAGCAGTACTTC.

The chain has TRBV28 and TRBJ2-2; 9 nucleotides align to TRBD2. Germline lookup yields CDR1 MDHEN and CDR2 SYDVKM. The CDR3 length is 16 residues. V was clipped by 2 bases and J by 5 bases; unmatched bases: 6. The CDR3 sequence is CASSLLERGDTGELFF. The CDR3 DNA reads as TGTGCCAGCAGTTTACTGGAGCGGGGGGATACCGGGGAGCTGTTTTTT.

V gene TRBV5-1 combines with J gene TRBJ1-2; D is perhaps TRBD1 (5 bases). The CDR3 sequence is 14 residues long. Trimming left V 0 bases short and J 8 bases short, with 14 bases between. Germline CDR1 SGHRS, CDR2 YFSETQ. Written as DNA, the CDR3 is TGCGCCAGCAGCTTGGATCAGGGCACTTACGGCTACACCTTC. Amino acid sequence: CASSLDQGTYGYTF. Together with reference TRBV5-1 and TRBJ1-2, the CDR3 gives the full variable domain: KAGVTQTPRYLIKTRGQQVTLSCSPISGHRSVSWYQQTPGQGLQFLFEYFSETQRNKGNFPGRFSGRQFSNSRSEMNVSTLELGDSALYLCASSLDQGTYGYTFGSGTRLTVV.

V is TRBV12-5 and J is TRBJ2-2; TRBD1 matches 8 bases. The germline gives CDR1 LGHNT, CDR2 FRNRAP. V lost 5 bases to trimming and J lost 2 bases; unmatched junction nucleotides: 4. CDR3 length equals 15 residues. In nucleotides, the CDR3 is TGTGCTAGTGGTACGGGACAGGCAAACACCGGGGAGCTGTTTTTT. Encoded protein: CASGTGQANTGELFF.

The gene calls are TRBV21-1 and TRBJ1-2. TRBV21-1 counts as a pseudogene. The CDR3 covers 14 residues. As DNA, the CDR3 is TGTGCCAGCATCTCGGTCGGGTTCAACTATGGCTACACCTTC. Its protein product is CASISVGFNYGYTF.

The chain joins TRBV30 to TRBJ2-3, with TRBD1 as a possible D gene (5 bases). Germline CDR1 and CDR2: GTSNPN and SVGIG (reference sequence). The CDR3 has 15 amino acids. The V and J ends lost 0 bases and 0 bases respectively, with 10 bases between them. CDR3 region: CAWSVRALSTDTQYF. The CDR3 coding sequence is TGTGCCTGGAGTGTCAGGGCTTTAAGCACAGATACGCAGTATTTT. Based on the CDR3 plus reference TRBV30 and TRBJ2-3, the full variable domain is SQTIHQWPATLVQPVGSPLSLECTVEGTSNPNLYWYRQAAGRGLQLLFYSVGIGQISSEVPQNLSASRPQDRQFILSSKKLLLSDSGFYLCAWSVRALSTDTQYFGPGTRLTVL.

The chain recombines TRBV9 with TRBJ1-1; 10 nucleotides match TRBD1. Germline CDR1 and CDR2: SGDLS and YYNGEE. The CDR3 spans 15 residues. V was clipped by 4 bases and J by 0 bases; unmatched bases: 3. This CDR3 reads CASSPGQGMNTEAFF. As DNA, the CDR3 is TGTGCCAGCAGCCCGGGACAGGGGATGAACACTGAAGCTTTCTTT.

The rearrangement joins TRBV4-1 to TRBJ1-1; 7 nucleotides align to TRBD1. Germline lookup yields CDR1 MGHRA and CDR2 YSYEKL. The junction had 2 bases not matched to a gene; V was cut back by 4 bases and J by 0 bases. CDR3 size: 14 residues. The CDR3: CASSRGQVNTEAFF. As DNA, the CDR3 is TGCGCCAGCAGCCGAGGACAGGTGAACACTGAAGCTTTCTTT.

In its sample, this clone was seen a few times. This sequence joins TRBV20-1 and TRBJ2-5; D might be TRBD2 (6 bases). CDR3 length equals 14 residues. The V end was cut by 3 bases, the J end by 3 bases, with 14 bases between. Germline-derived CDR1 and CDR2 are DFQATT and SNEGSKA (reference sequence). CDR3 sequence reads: CSASQSSAEETQYF. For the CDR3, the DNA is TGCAGTGCTAGTCAGTCTAGCGCGGAAGAGACCCAGTACTTC.